This T cell receptor (beta chain) was captured by sequencing in a study of post-analysis software for immune sequencing data. Study as a whole: Secondary progressive, relapsing-remitting and progressive-relapsing multiple sclerosis were among the included disease courses. Overall study results and limits: TRBV5-6, TRBV5-1 and TRBV20-1 were among four or five TRBV segments more frequent in patients than controls. Same-batch samples co-clustered strongly by F measure.

Included in the TCR beta cDNA libraries were unique molecular identifiers. From approximately 0.95 to 9.8 million T cells, 500,000 or so cDNA molecules were obtained. TCRdb re-derived calls from the PCR reads in MiXCR, one entry per CDR3 protein. The sample has 820,000 or so distinct CDR3 sequences, approximately 50% seen once; the top ten hold approximately 4.3%. Unmatched junction bases numbered 9, after V lost 4 bases and J lost 4 bases. The CDR3 is 15 amino acids. Looked up from germline, CDR1 is MNHEY and CDR2 is SMNVEV (reference sequence). For this clonotype: The antigen is unknown.

This receptor was obtained from a girl aged 5 to 17 with multiple sclerosis. Sequencing was done on a sample of blood. The chain carries TRBV27 and TRBJ1-2, with TRBD1 identical over 7 bases. The CDR3 protein is CASSSKTAGGYGYTF. For the CDR3, the DNA is TGTGCCAGCAGTTCGAAGACCGCAGGGGGCTATGGCTACACCTTC.